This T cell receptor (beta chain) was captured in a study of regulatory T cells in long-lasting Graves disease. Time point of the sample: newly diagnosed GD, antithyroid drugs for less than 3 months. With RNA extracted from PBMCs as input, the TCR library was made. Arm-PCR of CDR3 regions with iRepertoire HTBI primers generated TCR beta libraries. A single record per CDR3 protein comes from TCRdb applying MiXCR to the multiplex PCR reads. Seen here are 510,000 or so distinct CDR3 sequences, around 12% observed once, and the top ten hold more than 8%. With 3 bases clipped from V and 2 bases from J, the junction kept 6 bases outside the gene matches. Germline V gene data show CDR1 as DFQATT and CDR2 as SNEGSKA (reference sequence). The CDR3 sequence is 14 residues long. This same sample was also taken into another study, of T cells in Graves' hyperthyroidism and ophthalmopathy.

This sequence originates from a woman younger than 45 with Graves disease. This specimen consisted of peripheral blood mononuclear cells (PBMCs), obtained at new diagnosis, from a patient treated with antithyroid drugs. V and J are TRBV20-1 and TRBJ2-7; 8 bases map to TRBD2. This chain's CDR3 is CSASQGLDAYEQYF. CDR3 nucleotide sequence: TGCAGTGCTAGCCAGGGACTAGACGCCTACGAGCAGTACTTC.